This T cell receptor beta chain was sequenced during a study of blood T cell repertoires in COVID-19. Study-level information: Specimens from acute and convalescent COVID-19 originated in the United States, Italy and Spain. Nucleic acid was either cDNA or gDNA, and it came from T cells, B-cell-depleted T cells, or PBMCs.

Trimming removed 0 bases at V and 8 bases at J, with 8 bases between. The CDR3 spans 14 residues. Germline V gene lookup returns CDR1 ENHRY and CDR2 SYGVKD. Seattle-derived patients entered the study during active infection and were followed longitudinally. Only in-frame clones appear in the TCRdb table, and some are missing; sequencing was by immunoSEQ multiplex PCR. This table holds about 140,000 clones, roughly 90% found once. Input material: peripheral blood. V and J are TRBV10-3 and TRBJ1-6; tentatively, D is TRBD1 (5 bases). The sequence was collected from a human donor with COVID-19, enrolled during active disease. The donor label of this sample is uncertain. The CDR3 spells CAISESRVDSPLHF. CDR3 DNA: TGTGCCATCAGTGAGTCCAGGGTGGATTCACCCCTCCACTTT.